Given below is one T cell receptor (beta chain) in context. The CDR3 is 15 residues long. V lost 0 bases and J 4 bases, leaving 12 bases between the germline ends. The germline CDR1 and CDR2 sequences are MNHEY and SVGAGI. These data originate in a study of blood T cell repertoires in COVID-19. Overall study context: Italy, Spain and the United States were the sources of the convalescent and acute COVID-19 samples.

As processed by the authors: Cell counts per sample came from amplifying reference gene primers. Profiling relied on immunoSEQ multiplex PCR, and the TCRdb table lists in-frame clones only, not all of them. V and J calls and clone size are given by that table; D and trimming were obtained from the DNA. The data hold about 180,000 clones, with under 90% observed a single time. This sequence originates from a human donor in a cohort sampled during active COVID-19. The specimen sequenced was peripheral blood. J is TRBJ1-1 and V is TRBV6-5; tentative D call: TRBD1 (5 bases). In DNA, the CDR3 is TGTGCCAGCAGTTACTCGGGGGGAGGGAGCACTGAAGCTTTCTTT. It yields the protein CASSYSGGGSTEAFF.